The 21 T cell receptor beta chains in this list originate from one sample, sequenced in a study of blood T cell repertoires in COVID-19. This table comes from immunoSEQ multiplex PCR, and its TCRdb copy is limited to in-frame clones, with some not included. The table includes about 110,000 clones, 81% detected once. The sequencing sample was made of peripheral blood. These receptors were collected from a man aged 50 or older with acute or convalescent COVID-19.

This chain connects TRBV15 to TRBJ1-2, with 11 bases identical to TRBD1. This CDR3 has 13 amino acids. Unmatched junction bases numbered 4, after V lost 5 bases and J lost 8 bases. The germline gives CDR1 LNHNV, CDR2 YYDKDF (reference sequence). In DNA, the CDR3 is TGTGCCACCAGCCGGGGACAGGGGGAGGGCTACACCTTC. Translating it yields CATSRGQGEGYTF.

The J gene is TRBJ1-1, the V gene TRBV6-5; 7 bases line up with TRBD1. Unmatched junction bases numbered 6, after V lost 5 bases and J lost 3 bases. This CDR3 has 14 residues. The germline gives CDR1 MNHEY, CDR2 SVGAGI. CDR3 nucleotide sequence: TGTGCCAGCAGTCTGACAGGGAAGGACACTGAAGCTTTCTTT. Amino acid sequence: CASSLTGKDTEAFF.

The chain carries TRBV6-1 and TRBJ1-2, with TRBD1 matching 7 bases. CDR1 is MNHNS and CDR2 is SASEGT in the germline V gene. The ends lost 4 bases at V and 4 bases at J; junction bases unmatched: 3. The CDR3 has 13 residues. The chain's CDR3 is CASSGQGSYGYTF. In nucleotides, the CDR3 is TGTGCCAGCAGTGGACAGGGTTCCTATGGCTACACCTTC.

The chain is built from TRBV7-3 and TRBJ2-1; 7 bases fit TRBD2. The CDR3 contains 16 residues. Germline V gene lookup returns CDR1 SGHTA and CDR2 FQGTGA. Trimming cost V 4 bases and J 5 bases; bases outside gene matches: 11. This CDR3 is CASSSSQAGRDNEQFF. In nucleotides, the CDR3 is TGTGCCAGCAGCTCTTCCCAAGCGGGGCGAGACAATGAGCAGTTCTTC.

This chain uses TRBV10-3 with TRBJ2-1, with TRBD2 matching over 10 bases. Germline loops: CDR1 ENHRY, CDR2 SYGVKD. The length of the CDR3 is 14 residues. V was clipped by 4 bases and J by 6 bases; unmatched bases: 3. CDR3 amino acids: CAISVASGGNEQFF. The CDR3 nucleotides read TGTGCCATCAGTGTGGCTAGCGGGGGCAATGAGCAGTTCTTC.

Only a few counts were recorded for this clone. The chain couples TRBV3-1 (or the pseudogene TRBV3-2) to TRBJ1-5; D ambiguous. Germline V lookup: CDR1 LGHDT, CDR2 YNNKEL (reference sequence). The V gene lost 1 base and the J gene lost 1 base, with 17 bases spanning the gap. This CDR3 is 18 amino acids long. The CDR3 is CASSQGSRGARSNQPQHF. The DNA of the CDR3 is TGTGCCAGCAGCCAAGGCTCTCGGGGAGCCCGGAGCAATCAGCCCCAGCATTTT.

This chain links TRBV5-5 with TRBJ2-1, with D possibly TRBD1 on 6 matching bases. Between the trimmed V and J ends, which lost 4 bases and 6 bases, there was a span of 11 bases. Germline-derived CDR1 and CDR2 are SGHKS and YYEKEE (reference sequence). There are 13 residues in the CDR3. The CDR3 DNA follows: TGTGCCAGCAGCCGAATAGGGGGCAATGAGCAGTTCTTC. Translation gives CASSRIGGNEQFF. Using reference TRBV5-5 and TRBJ2-1 for the parts outside the CDR3, the full variable domain is DAGVTQSPTHLIKTRGQQVTLRCSPISGHKSVSWYQQVLGQGPQFIFQYYEKEERGRGNFPDRFSARQFPNYSSELNVNALLLGDSALYLCASSRIGGNEQFFGPGTRLTVL.

The J gene is TRBJ1-2, the V gene TRBV2, with D perhaps matching TRBD1 (5 bases). The CDR3 length is 13 residues. Trimming stripped 4 bases from V and 6 bases from J, with 12 bases between. Per germline, CDR1 SNHLY and CDR2 FYNNEI. The DNA for the CDR3 is TGTGCCAGCAGTGTTCCAGGGATCGATGGCTACACCTTC. Amino acid sequence: CASSVPGIDGYTF.

V gene TRBV7-6 combines with J gene TRBJ1-5, with D hard to call. V dropped 1 base and J dropped 5 bases, with 12 bases sitting between them. This CDR3 is built from 15 residues. Germline CDR1 is SGHVS and CDR2 is FNYEAQ. DNA of the CDR3: TGTGCCAGCAGCTTAGGGCCTCTGGCGGATCAGCCCCAGCATTTT. The encoded protein is CASSLGPLADQPQHF.

The V call is TRBV3-1 (or the pseudogene TRBV3-2), the J call TRBJ2-3; 7 bases are a match to TRBD1. The CDR3 covers 16 residues. With V trimmed by 5 bases and J by 2 bases, 10 bases remained unmatched. Germline CDR1 reads LGHDT; CDR2 reads YNNKEL (reference sequence). DNA for the CDR3: TGTGCCAGCAGCGAAGTAGGGACAGTACACACAGATACGCAGTATTTT. It yields the protein CASSEVGTVHTDTQYF.

The rearrangement joins TRBV28 to TRBJ2-7, with 12 bases identical to TRBD2. Germline V lookup: CDR1 MDHEN, CDR2 SYDVKM. Trimming took 6 bases from V and 6 from J; bases not matched to a gene: 3. The CDR3 totals 13 residues. CDR3 DNA: TGTGCCAGCAGGGGGGGACTAGCGGGCGAGCAGTACTTC. Translation: CASRGGLAGEQYF.

This rearrangement joins TRBV5-4 to TRBJ2-1; 7 bases fit TRBD2. CDR1 SGHNT and CDR2 YYREEE come from the germline V gene (reference sequence). The V segment lost 2 bases and the J segment 7 bases; nucleotides outside the gene matches: 9. The CDR3 spans 15 residues. CDR3 in DNA: TGTGCCAGCAGCTTCGGTACCGGGGGGAGGAATGAGCAGTTCTTC. This gives the protein CASSFGTGGRNEQFF.

The genes are TRBV14 and TRBJ1-2, with unresolved D. Per the germline V gene, CDR1 is SGHDN and CDR2 is FVKESK. Trimming cost V 4 bases and J 7 bases, with 13 bases left between them. This CDR3 region has 13 residues. The CDR3 reads CASSLLLRSGYTF. CDR3 DNA sequence: TGTGCCAGCAGCCTCCTCCTACGGAGTGGCTACACCTTC.

As DNA, the CDR3 is TGTGCCAGCAGTCCTAGACTAGTCTGTTACAATGAGCAGTTCTTC. Residues: CASSPRLVCYNEQFF. The chain has TRBV6-4 and TRBJ2-1; tentative D call: TRBD2 (6 bases). This CDR3 region has 15 residues. The V gene's germline CDR1 is MRHNA and CDR2 SNTAGT. The V and J ends lost 5 bases and 4 bases respectively, with 15 bases between them.

V and J are TRBV7-3 and TRBJ2-7; 7 positions match TRBD2. Trimming cost V 4 bases and J 0 bases; bases outside gene matches: 3. This CDR3 contains 14 residues. CDR1 and CDR2 from the germline V gene are SGHTA and FQGTGA. The CDR3, as DNA: TGTGCCAGCAGCTCCGGGGGGAGCTCCTACGAGCAGTACTTC. The encoded protein is CASSSGGSSYEQYF.

The chain uses TRBV19 and TRBJ2-2, with 10 bases matching TRBD1. Trimming removed 6 bases from V and 3 bases from J; junction bases left unmatched: 4. This CDR3 contains 15 residues. Germline V gene data show CDR1 as LNHDA and CDR2 as SQIVND (reference sequence). The CDR3 loop is CASSGGTGDTGELFF. The CDR3 region has the DNA TGTGCCAGTAGCGGGGGGACAGGGGACACCGGGGAGCTGTTTTTT.

The chain employs TRBV4-1 and TRBJ2-2; D may be TRBD2 (6 bases). Trimming removed 0 bases at V and 5 bases at J, with 10 bases between. Germline CDR1 reads MGHRA; CDR2 reads YSYEKL. The CDR3 is made up of 15 amino acids. Written as DNA, the CDR3 is TGCGCCAGCAGCCAAGATTCGGCGGGAACCGGGGAGCTGTTTTTT. It encodes CASSQDSAGTGELFF.

This chain joins TRBV3-1 (or the pseudogene TRBV3-2) and TRBJ1-5; possibly TRBD1 for D (5 bases). From germline, CDR1 is LGHDT and CDR2 YNNKEL (reference sequence). V was trimmed by 0 bases and J by 3 bases, leaving 9 bases between them. The CDR3 contains 15 residues. The CDR3 sequence: CASSQDLGVNQPQHF. The CDR3, as DNA: TGTGCCAGCAGCCAAGATCTAGGGGTCAATCAGCCCCAGCATTTT.

The gene calls are TRBV29-1 and TRBJ2-7, with a weak D call TRBD1 (6 bases). The CDR3 loop spans 12 amino acids. Germline V gene data show CDR1 as SQVTM and CDR2 as ANQGSEA. Trimming cost V 8 bases and J 3 bases, with 14 bases left between them. The chain's CDR3 is CSPRDNLYEQYF. The CDR3 DNA sequence: TGCAGCCCCCGGGACAACCTCTACGAGCAGTACTTC.

The gene calls are TRBV18 and TRBJ1-4, with TRBD1 matching 11 bases. CDR1 and CDR2 (germline): KGHSH, LQKENI. V trimming: 4 bases; J trimming: 7 bases; junction bases outside the gene matches: 8. The CDR3 covers 16 residues. CDR3: CASSQNGQGASEKLFF. The CDR3, as DNA: TGTGCCAGCTCACAGAACGGACAGGGGGCTTCTGAAAAACTGTTTTTT.

Regarding this clone: The limits of the CDR3 on the DNA are not certain, so only TCRdb's listed CDR3 is given. The chain has TRBV12-1 and TRBJ1-6; TRBD1, the table's D call, lacks a check against the DNA. TRBV12-1 is listed as a pseudogene. Termini included, the CDR3 measures 15 amino acids. CDR3 protein: CASSFAQGINSPLHF.